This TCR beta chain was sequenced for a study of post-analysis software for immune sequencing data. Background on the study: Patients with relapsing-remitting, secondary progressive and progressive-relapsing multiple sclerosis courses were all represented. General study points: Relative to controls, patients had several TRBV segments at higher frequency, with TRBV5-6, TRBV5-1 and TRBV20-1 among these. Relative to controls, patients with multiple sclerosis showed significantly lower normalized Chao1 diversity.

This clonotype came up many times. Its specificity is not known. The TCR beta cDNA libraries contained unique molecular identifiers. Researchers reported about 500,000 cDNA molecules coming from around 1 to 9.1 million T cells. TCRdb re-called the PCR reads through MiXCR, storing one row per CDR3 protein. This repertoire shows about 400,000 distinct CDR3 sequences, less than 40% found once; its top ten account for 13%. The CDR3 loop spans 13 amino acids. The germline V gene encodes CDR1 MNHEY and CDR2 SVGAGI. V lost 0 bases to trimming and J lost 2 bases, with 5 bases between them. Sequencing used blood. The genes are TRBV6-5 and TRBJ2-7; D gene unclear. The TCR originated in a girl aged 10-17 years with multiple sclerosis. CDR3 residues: CASSYSGPYEQYF. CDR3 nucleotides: TGTGCCAGCAGTTACTCAGGGCCCTACGAGCAGTACTTC.